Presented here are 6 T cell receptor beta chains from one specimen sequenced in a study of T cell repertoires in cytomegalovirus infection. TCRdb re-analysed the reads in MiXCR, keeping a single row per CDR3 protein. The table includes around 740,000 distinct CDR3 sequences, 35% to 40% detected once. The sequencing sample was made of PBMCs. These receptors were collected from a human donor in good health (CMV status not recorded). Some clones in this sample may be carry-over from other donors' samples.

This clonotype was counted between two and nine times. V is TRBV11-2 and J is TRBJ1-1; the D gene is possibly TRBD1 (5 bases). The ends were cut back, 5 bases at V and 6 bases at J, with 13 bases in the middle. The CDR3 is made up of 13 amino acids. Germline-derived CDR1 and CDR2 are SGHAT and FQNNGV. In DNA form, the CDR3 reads TGTGCCAGCAGCCCGTTCTGGGGGGCTGAAGCTTTCTTT. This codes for CASSPFWGAEAFF.

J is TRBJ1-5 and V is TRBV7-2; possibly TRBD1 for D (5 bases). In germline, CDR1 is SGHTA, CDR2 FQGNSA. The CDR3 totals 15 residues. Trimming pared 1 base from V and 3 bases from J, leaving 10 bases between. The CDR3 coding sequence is TGTGCCAGCAGCTTAGTGAGCAGGGTCAATCAGCCCCAGCATTTT. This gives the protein CASSLVSRVNQPQHF.

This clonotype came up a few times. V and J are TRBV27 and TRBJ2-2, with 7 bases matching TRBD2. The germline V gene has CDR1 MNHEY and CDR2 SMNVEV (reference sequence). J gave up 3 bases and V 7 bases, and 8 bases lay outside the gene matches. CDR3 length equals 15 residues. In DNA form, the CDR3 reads TGTGCCAGCAAGCAGCGGGATAGAGACACCGGGGAGCTGTTTTTT. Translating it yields CASKQRDRDTGELFF.

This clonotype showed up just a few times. The CDR3 region is CASSYSRYDASYEQYF. CDR3 bases: TGTGCCAGCAGTTACTCGAGATATGACGCGTCCTACGAGCAGTACTTC. This rearrangement joins TRBV6-2 or TRBV6-3 to TRBJ2-7; D remains unclear. V lost 0 bases and J 1 base, leaving 13 bases between the germline ends. The CDR3 extends over 16 amino acids. Germline V gene data show CDR1 as MNHEY and CDR2 as SVGEGT.

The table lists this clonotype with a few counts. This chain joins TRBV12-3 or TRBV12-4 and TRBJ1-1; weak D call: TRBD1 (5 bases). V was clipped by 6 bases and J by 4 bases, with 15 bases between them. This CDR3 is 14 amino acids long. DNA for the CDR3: TGTGCCAGCAGACCAACCGGGACCGGCACTGAAGCTTTCTTT. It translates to CASRPTGTGTEAFF.

In DNA, the CDR3 is TGTGCCAGCAGCTTAGTTGAGGGGCCATTCACCGGGGAGCTGTTTTTT. Residues: CASSLVEGPFTGELFF. V gene TRBV7-6 combines with J gene TRBJ2-2, with D perhaps assigned TRBD1 or TRBD2 (5 bases each). The germline CDR1 and CDR2 sequences are SGHVS and FNYEAQ. V shed 1 base and J shed 4 bases, with 13 bases lying between them. The CDR3 has 16 residues.